One T cell receptor beta chain is described in this entry. The antigen it recognizes is unknown. There are no base qualities to consult, and no much larger clone falls within one base. The library was produced with RACE. The data were produced on a NextSeq 500. Library preparation attached unique molecular identifiers to individual cDNA molecules for quantitative, reproducible TCR counting. Both TCR alpha and TCR beta chains were sequenced from each blood RNA sample. Concerning the study's data processing: The median number of TCRs per sample was some 100,000, ranging from 23,224 to 690,600. The Decombinator software suite was used to annotate V, J and CDR3 in the TCR reads. For PS versus PT1 abundance plots, all samples were subsampled to the same number of TCRs (28,000). Expanded TCRs were defined as absent before sensitization and observed at least eight times at the 2-week time point. Using fastp trimming at Q25 and MiXCR clonotype assembly, TCRdb reanalyzed the public sequencing data and kept in-frame beta chains. Rows merge per CDR3 protein into single entries with the most common DNA and genes. TCRdb's processing, not the authors', yielded these V and J calls. The sample records tens of thousands of distinct CDR3 sequences, roughly 9.7% of which are singletons. Of the sample, approximately 4.7% is held by the ten largest clones.

This entry is derived from a study of human T cells and chemical hapten exposure (dated by TCRdb to the early 2020s). Looking at the study overall: For sensitization, 2% DPC in acetone was applied to an approximately 2 cm by approximately 2 cm area of upper inner arm skin. Twenty-nine alopecia patients provided blood for TCR sequencing at one to four time points (pre-sensitization, 2, 6 and 24 weeks). The study tracked peripheral blood TCR repertoire changes in vivo during primary and secondary sensitization to the hapten diphenylcyclopropenone (DPC) in alopecia patients. The mostly female patient cohort included alopecia areata with under or over 50% scalp involvement, alopecia totalis and alopecia universalis. Patch testing was performed on the upper back with Finn chambers containing 0.01% DPC, and the patch tests were scored after 6 days according to International Contact Dermatitis Research Group standards. Throughout the roughly 25-week study period, patients were also given weekly therapeutic DPC doses on the scalp. Blood samples were taken from patients before sensitization (week 0) and then at 2, 6 and about 24 weeks after DPC sensitization. Libraries were pooled for sequencing, and per-sample TCR yields varied mainly because of small differences in library volumes within the pool. Broader findings and caveats from the paper: The number of PT1 expanded TCRs positively correlated with patch test score, significant at thresholds 8, 16 and 32 but not 4. Because every patient had alopecia, a presumed autoimmune disease, the patients' immune response might differ from that of healthy individuals. Compared with pre-sensitization or healthy control sets, expanded TCRs formed significantly more large CDR3 similarity clusters, which is consistent with antigen-driven responses. No change with DPC sensitization was found in the number of TCRs above 1 in 1000 frequency, and no evidence of global repertoire structure alterations was found. After repeated subsampling, changes were observed in the strength of the expansion versus patch-test correlation and in the threshold at which the correlation became significant.

This specimen's time point label, interpreted: pre-sensitization, week 0. Reading the label with the study, this specimen's treatment or condition is: therapeutic diphenylcyclopropenone sensitization with weekly scalp DPC. Blood at each patch-test visit was drawn before the patch test was applied. Patients were eligible if aged 18 to 70, diagnosed with alopecia and judged suitable for DPC therapy, and pregnant patients were excluded. Unfractionated whole blood was collected in Tempus Blood RNA tubes, and total RNA was extracted from that blood. Taken from the germline V gene, the CDR1 and CDR2 loops are SGHRS and YFSETQ. The CDR3 starts with the cysteine, ends with the phenylalanine, and has 17 residues. Only CDR3 DNA remains: 51 bases, in frame from the first base. Cut back by 0 bases and 2 bases, the V and J ends lie 18 bases apart.

The V and J segments used are TRBV5-1 and TRBJ2-7; the D gene is perhaps TRBD2, on 6 matching bases. The origin of this receptor is a woman in her fifties or sixties with alopecia areata. Some clones in this sample may be carry-over from other donors' samples. Sequenced material: whole blood, taken in connection with sensitization to the hapten diphenylcyclopropenone (DPC). The base sequence is TGCGCCAGCAGCTTGGACGTTACGGGACTCGCAACCTACGAGCAGTACTTC. Protein translation: CASSLDVTGLATYEQYF.